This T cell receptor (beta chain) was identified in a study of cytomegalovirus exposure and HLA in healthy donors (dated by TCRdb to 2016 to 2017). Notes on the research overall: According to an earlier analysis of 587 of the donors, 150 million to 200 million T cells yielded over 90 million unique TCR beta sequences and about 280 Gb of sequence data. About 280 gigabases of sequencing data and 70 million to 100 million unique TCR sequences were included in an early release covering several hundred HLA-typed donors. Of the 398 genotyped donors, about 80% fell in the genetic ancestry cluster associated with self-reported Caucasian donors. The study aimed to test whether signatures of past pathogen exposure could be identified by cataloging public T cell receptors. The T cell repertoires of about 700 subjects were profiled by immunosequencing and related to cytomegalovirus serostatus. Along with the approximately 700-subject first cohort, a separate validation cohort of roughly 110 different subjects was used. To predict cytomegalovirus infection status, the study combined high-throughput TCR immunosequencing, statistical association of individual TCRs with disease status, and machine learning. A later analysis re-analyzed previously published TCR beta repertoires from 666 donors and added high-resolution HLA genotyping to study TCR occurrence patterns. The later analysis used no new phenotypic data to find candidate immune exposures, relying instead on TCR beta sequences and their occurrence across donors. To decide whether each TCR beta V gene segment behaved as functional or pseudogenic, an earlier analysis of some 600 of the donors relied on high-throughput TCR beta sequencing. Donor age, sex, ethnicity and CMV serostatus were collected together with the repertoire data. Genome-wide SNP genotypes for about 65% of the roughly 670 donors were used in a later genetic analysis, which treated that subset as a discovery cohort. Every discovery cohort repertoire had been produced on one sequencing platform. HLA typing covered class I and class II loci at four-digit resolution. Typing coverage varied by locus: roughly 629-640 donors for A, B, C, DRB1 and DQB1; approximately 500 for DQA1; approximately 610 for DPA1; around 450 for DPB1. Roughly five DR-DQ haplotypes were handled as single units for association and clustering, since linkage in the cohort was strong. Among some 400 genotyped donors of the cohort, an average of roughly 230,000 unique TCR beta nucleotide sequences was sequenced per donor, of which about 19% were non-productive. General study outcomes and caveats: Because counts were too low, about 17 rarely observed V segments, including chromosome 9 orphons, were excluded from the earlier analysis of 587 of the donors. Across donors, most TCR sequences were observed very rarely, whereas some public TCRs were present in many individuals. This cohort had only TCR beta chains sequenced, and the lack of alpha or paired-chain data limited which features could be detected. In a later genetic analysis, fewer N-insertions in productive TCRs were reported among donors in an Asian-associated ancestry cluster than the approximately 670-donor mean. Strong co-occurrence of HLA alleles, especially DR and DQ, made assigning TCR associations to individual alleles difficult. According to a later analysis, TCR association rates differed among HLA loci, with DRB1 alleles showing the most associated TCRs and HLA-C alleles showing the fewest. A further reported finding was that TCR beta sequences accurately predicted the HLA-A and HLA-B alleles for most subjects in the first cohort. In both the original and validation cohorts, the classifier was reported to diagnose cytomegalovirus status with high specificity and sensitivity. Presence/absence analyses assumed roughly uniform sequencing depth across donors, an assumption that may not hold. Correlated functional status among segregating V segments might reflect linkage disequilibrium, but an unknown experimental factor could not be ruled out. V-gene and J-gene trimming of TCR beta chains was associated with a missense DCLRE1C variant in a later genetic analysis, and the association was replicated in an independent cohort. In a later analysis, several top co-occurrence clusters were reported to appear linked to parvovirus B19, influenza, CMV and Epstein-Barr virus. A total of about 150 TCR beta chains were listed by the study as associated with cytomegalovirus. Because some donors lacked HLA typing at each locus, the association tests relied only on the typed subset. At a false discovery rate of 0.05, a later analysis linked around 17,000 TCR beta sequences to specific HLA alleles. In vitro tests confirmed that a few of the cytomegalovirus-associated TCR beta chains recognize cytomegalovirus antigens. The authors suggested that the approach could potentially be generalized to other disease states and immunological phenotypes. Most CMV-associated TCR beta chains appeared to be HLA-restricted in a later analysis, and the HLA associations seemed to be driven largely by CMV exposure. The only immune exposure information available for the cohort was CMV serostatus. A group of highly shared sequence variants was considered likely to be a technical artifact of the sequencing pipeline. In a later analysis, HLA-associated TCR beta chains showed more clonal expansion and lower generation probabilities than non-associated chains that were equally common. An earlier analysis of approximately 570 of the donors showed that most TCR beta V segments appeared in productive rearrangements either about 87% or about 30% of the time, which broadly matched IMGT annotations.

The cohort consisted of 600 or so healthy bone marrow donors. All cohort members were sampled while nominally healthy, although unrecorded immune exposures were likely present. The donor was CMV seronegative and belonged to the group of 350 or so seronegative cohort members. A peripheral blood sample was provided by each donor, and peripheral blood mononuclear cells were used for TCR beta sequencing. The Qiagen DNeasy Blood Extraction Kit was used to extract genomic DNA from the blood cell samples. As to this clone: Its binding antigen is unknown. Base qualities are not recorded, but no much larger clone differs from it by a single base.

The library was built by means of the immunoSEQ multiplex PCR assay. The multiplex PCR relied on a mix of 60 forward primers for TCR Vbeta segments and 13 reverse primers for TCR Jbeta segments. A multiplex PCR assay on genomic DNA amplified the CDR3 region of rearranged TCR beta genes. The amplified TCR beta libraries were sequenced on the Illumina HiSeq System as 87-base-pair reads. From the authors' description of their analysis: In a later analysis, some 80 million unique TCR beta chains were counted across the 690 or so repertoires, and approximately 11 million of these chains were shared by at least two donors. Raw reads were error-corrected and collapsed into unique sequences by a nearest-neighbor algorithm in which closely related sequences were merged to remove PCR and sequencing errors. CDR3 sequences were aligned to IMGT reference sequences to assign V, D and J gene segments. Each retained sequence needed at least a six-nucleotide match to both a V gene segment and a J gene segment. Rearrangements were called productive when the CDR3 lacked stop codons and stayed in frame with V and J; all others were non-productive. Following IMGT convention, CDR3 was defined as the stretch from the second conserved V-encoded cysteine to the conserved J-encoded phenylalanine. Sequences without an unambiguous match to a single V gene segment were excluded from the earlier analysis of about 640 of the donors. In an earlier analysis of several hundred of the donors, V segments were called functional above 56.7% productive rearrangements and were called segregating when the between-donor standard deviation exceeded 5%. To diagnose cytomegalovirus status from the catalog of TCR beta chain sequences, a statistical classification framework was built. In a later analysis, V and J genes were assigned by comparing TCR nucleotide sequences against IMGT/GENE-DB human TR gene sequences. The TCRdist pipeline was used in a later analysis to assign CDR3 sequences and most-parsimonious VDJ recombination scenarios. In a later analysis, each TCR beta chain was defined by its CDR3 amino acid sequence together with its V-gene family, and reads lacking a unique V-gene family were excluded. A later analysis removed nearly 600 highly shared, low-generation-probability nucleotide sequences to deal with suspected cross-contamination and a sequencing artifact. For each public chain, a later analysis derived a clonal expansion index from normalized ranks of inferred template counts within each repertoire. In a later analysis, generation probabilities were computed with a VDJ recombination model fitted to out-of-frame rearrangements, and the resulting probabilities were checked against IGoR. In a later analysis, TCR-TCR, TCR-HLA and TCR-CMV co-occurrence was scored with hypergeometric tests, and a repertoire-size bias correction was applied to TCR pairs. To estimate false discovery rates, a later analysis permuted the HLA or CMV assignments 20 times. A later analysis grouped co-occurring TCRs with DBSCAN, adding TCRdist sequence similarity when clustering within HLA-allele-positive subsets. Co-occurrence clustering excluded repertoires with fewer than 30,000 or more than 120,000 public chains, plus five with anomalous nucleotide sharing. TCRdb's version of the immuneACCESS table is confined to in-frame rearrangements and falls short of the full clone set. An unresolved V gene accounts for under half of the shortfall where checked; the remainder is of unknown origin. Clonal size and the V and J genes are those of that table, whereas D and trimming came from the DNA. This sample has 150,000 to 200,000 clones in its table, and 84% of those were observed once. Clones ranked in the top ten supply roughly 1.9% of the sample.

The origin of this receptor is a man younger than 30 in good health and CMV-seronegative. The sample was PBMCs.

Here the CDR3 is given as CASLQPSYGYTF. The DNA is as follows: TGTGCCAGCCTCCAACCTAGCTATGGCTACACCTTC. This sequence uses TRBV28 and TRBJ1-2, with an unclear D gene assignment. V and J lose 8 bases and 4 bases, and a span of 11 bases separates them. The CDR3 spans 12 residues, from the cysteine through the phenylalanine. Solely the CDR3 DNA is kept, with 36 bases framed from the first base. The germline V gene specifies MDHEN as CDR1 and SYDVKM as CDR2.